This T cell receptor beta chain was identified in a study of T cells expressing NK-cell markers. The overall study: Serological testing identified seven of the eight sequenced donors as HCMV-seropositive and one as seronegative.

As concerns this clonotype: Its target is unknown.

Germline CDR1 is MNHEY and CDR2 is SVGEGT. The length of the CDR3 is 16 residues. Reprocessing the 5' RACE reads, TCRdb reports a single entry for every CDR3 protein and omits DNA. The repertoire table contains under 200,000 distinct CDR3 sequences. Study-wide results and caveats: These clonotypes additionally ranked first within the CD3+CD56-NKG2C+ fraction of a handful of donors.

The sequenced material came from blood T cells: a sorted CD56 or NKG2C T cell subset, CD4+ or CD8+ T cells, or bulk PBMC T cells (not recorded which). V and J are TRBV6-2 or TRBV6-3 and TRBJ2-7; TCRdb selects TRBD1, and the lack of DNA leaves this call unchecked. The receptor was isolated from a woman aged 18-70 years in good health. The CDR3 here is CASSYTAGTRTYEQYF.